The clone carrying this TCR beta chain was counted a single time. Its cognate antigen is unknown. For the second PCR, which ran for roughly 6 to 12 cycles, a sample-barcoded 5' primer and a J-beta primer mix were used. A template-switch adaptor containing 12 random nucleotides labeled each cDNA molecule. TCRdb re-called the 5' RACE reads through MiXCR, storing one row per CDR3 protein. The table records roughly 1 million distinct CDR3 sequences, under 30% of them present only once. These data come from a study of blood T cells in healthy people across ages. Study-wide points: Unsorted PBMCs blocked a conclusive comparison of naive and antigen-experienced cells.

The ends were cut back, 0 bases at V and 4 bases at J, with 11 bases in the middle. This CDR3 comprises 15 residues. The germline CDR1 and CDR2 sequences are LNHNV and YYDKDF (reference sequence). The sample was also linked to a second study, of T cells of mothers and their children. From that study: Material was donated by three healthy Caucasian mothers and their six children. There were over 9 million TCR beta CDR3 reads from each mother and around 2.9 million from each child.

This receptor was obtained from a girl aged 2 to 10 in good health. Sequenced sample: blood. The rearrangement links TRBV15 to TRBJ2-3; either TRBD1 or TRBD2 may supply D (6 bases each). CDR3 loop: CATSRDWGASDTQYF. Written as DNA, the CDR3 is TGTGCCACCAGCAGAGATTGGGGGGCTTCAGATACGCAGTATTTT.